This passage covers 5 T cell receptor beta chains from one sample sequenced in a study of patients and donors after allogeneic stem cell transplantation. TCRdb re-called the RT-PCR reads with MiXCR, one entry per CDR3 protein. This sample has around 150,000 distinct CDR3 sequences, with about two fifths found just once. The sample was blood, either unsorted or a sorted T cell fraction (not recorded which). The receptors were gathered from a human donor who was either an allogeneic HSCT recipient or a stem cell or donor lymphocyte infusion donor (not recorded which). It is not recorded whose cells these are; they may come from a transplant donor.

CDR3 DNA sequence: TGTGCCAGCATGCAAGGCATTGATTTAAGAGATGGCTACACCTTC. Its protein is CASMQGIDLRDGYTF. This rearrangement joins TRBV6-2 or TRBV6-3 to TRBJ1-2; D gene uncertain. Germline loops: CDR1 MNHEY, CDR2 SVGEGT. This CDR3 spans 15 amino acids. Trimming took 7 bases from V and 6 from J, leaving 21 bases between them.

The chain uses TRBV7-2 and TRBJ1-5; perhaps TRBD1 as D (5 bases). Trimming removed 5 bases at V and 3 bases at J, with 17 bases between. Germline V CDR1 and CDR2: SGHTA, FQGNSA. The CDR3 length is 16 residues. In DNA, the CDR3 is TGTGCCAGCAGCCCGGGGACGGGTTCGGTCAATCAGCCCCAGCATTTT. Protein: CASSPGTGSVNQPQHF.

The V gene is TRBV12-3 or TRBV12-4, the J gene TRBJ2-1, with 8 bases aligning to TRBD2. This CDR3 contains 16 residues. V shed 4 bases, J shed 4 bases, and the junction held 9 bases outside the gene matches. The CDR3 loop reads CASSSLPAGVYNEQFF. The CDR3 DNA reads as TGTGCCAGCAGTTCCCTCCCAGCGGGGGTTTACAATGAGCAGTTCTTC.

This chain joins TRBV4-3 and TRBJ1-2, with D maybe TRBD1 (6 bases). The V and J ends lost 1 base and 4 bases respectively, with 13 bases between them. Germline V lookup: CDR1 LGHNA, CDR2 YSLEER. The CDR3 sequence is 15 residues long. The CDR3 DNA reads as TGCGCCAGCAGCCAAGTGAACAGGGAGATCTATGGCTACACCTTC. Protein: CASSQVNREIYGYTF.

The chain links TRBV5-6 to TRBJ2-7; no clear D gene. V shed 3 bases and J shed 2 bases, with 15 bases lying between them. The CDR3 covers 15 residues. Germline CDR1 is SGHDT and CDR2 is YYEEEE. This chain's CDR3 is CASSSSRTLAYEQYF. The CDR3 DNA reads TGTGCCAGCAGCTCGTCCCGGACGCTTGCCTACGAGCAGTACTTC.